Listed below are T cell receptor beta chains from one sample, sequenced in a study of beta chain features in type 1 diabetes. The repertoire was sequenced with immunoSEQ multiplex PCR; TCRdb's copy has only in-frame clones and lacks some. This sample carries some 640,000 clones, more than 12% of them seen once, and the ten largest clones take approximately 0.043%. Source material: naive CD4+ T cells from blood. The receptor source for this set is a man between 18 and 35 years old with type 1 diabetes. Both conserved end residues are part of each CDR3. The D gene is left open where the match is weak. Size tells how often a clone was seen (once, few, many) or the class of an expanded clone, and some rows leave it out.

clone size: NA
J gene: TRBJ2-5
D gene: TRBD2
V gene: TRBV7-3
CDR3 protein: CASSPSGGGQETQYF
CDR3 DNA: TGTGCCAGCAGCCCCAGCGGGGGTGGACAAGAGACCCAGTACTTC

clone size: NA
J gene: TRBJ2-5
D gene: NA
V gene: TRBV18
CDR3 protein: CASSPQGQETQYF
CDR3 DNA: TGTGCCAGCTCACCGCAGGGGCAAGAGACCCAGTACTTC

clone size: few
J gene: TRBJ1-6
D gene: TRBD1
V gene: TRBV9
CDR3 protein: CASSITGEGNSPLHF
CDR3 DNA: TGTGCCAGCAGCATCACAGGGGAAGGTAATTCACCCCTCCACTTT

clone size: NA
J gene: TRBJ2-3
D gene: TRBD2
V gene: TRBV5-1
CDR3 protein: CASSQTSGGTDTQYF
CDR3 DNA: TGCGCCAGCAGCCAGACTAGCGGGGGCACAGATACGCAGTATTTT

clone size: NA
J gene: TRBJ1-2
D gene: TRBD1
V gene: TRBV30
CDR3 protein: CAWSLIRDRDRGYTF
CDR3 DNA: TGTGCCTGGAGTTTAATCCGGGACAGAGATAGGGGCTACACCTTC

clone size: few
J gene: TRBJ1-1
D gene: TRBD1
V gene: TRBV18
CDR3 protein: CASSTGEDTEAFF
CDR3 DNA: TGTGCCAGCTCAACAGGGGAGGACACTGAAGCTTTCTTT

clone size: NA
J gene: TRBJ2-7
D gene: NA
V gene: TRBV9
CDR3 protein: CASSVAPLDGEQYF
CDR3 DNA: TGTGCCAGCAGCGTAGCGCCCCTGGATGGAGAGCAGTACTTC

clone size: once
J gene: TRBJ2-1
D gene: NA
V gene: TRBV9
CDR3 protein: CASSVWGSRFNEQFF
CDR3 DNA: TGTGCCAGCAGCGTATGGGGCTCTCGCTTCAATGAGCAGTTCTTC

clone size: NA
J gene: TRBJ2-3
D gene: TRBD1
V gene: TRBV18
CDR3 protein: CASSSRDRDPDTQYF
CDR3 DNA: TGTGCCAGCTCAAGCCGGGACAGGGATCCAGATACGCAGTATTTT

clone size: NA
J gene: TRBJ1-6
D gene: TRBD1
V gene: TRBV5-6
CDR3 protein: CASSPGDRDNSPLHF
CDR3 DNA: TGTGCCAGCAGCCCGGGGGACAGGGACAATTCACCCCTCCACTTT

clone size: few
J gene: TRBJ2-2
D gene: NA
V gene: TRBV30
CDR3 protein: CAWRKWEANTGELFF
CDR3 DNA: TGTGCCTGGAGAAAGTGGGAAGCGAACACCGGGGAGCTGTTTTTT

clone size: few
J gene: TRBJ1-2
D gene: NA
V gene: TRBV30
CDR3 protein: CAWIGRFTYGYTF
CDR3 DNA: TGTGCCTGGATCGGACGGTTTACCTATGGCTACACCTTC

clone size: NA
J gene: TRBJ2-3
D gene: TRBD2
V gene: TRBV9
CDR3 protein: CASSPTSGRTDTQYF
CDR3 DNA: TGTGCCAGCAGCCCTACTAGCGGACGCACAGATACGCAGTATTTT

clone size: NA
J gene: TRBJ1-5
D gene: NA
V gene: TRBV30
CDR3 protein: CAWSDRSNQPQHF
CDR3 DNA: TGTGCCTGGAGCGACAGGTCCAATCAGCCCCAGCATTTT

clone size: few
J gene: TRBJ1-6
D gene: NA
V gene: TRBV6-6
CDR3 protein: CASSYSLFEDSPLHF
CDR3 DNA: TGTGCCAGCAGTTACTCGCTTTTCGAGGATTCACCCCTCCACTTT

clone size: few
J gene: TRBJ2-1
D gene: NA
V gene: TRBV7-9
CDR3 protein: CASSLLERSYNEQFF
CDR3 DNA: TGTGCCAGCAGCTTGTTGGAGCGGTCATACAATGAGCAGTTCTTC

clone size: NA
J gene: TRBJ2-1
D gene: NA
V gene: TRBV27
CDR3 protein: CASSLIGLYSYNEQFF
CDR3 DNA: TGTGCCAGCTCCCTTATCGGCCTTTACTCCTACAATGAGCAGTTCTTC

clone size: few
J gene: TRBJ2-3
D gene: TRBD1
V gene: TRBV7-9
CDR3 protein: CASSWTGALTDTQYF
CDR3 DNA: TGTGCCAGCAGCTGGACAGGGGCCCTCACAGATACGCAGTATTTT

clone size: NA
J gene: TRBJ2-7
D gene: TRBD2
V gene: TRBV18
CDR3 protein: CASSSLAGVQEQYF
CDR3 DNA: TGTGCCAGCTCATCCCTAGCGGGAGTACAAGAGCAGTACTTC

clone size: few
J gene: TRBJ1-5
D gene: NA
V gene: TRBV7-9
CDR3 protein: CASSPGGHWGNQPQHF
CDR3 DNA: TGTGCCAGCAGCCCGGGTGGTCACTGGGGGAATCAGCCCCAGCATTTT

clone size: NA
J gene: TRBJ1-2
D gene: NA
V gene: TRBV11-1
CDR3 protein: CASSLAARIPYGYTF
CDR3 DNA: TGTGCCAGCAGCTTAGCCGCACGAATACCCTATGGCTACACCTTC

clone size: many
J gene: TRBJ2-1
D gene: TRBD1
V gene: TRBV10-3
CDR3 protein: CATSDRIHNEQFF
CDR3 DNA: TGTGCCACCTCGGACAGGATTCACAATGAGCAGTTCTTC

clone size: NA
J gene: TRBJ2-3
D gene: TRBD2
V gene: TRBV18
CDR3 protein: CASSPTSATSTDTQYF
CDR3 DNA: TGTGCCAGCTCACCGACTAGCGCGACTAGCACAGATACGCAGTATTTT

clone size: NA
J gene: TRBJ2-3
D gene: TRBD2
V gene: TRBV4-3
CDR3 protein: CASSPTWTSGGTQYF
CDR3 DNA: TGCGCCAGCAGCCCCACCTGGACTAGCGGGGGTACGCAGTATTTT

clone size: few
J gene: TRBJ2-7
D gene: NA
V gene: TRBV9
CDR3 protein: CASSVGRTSYEQYF
CDR3 DNA: TGTGCCAGCAGCGTAGGACGGACCTCCTACGAGCAGTACTTC

clone size: NA
J gene: TRBJ2-5
D gene: TRBD2
V gene: TRBV7-9
CDR3 protein: CASSLGLAGPQETQYF
CDR3 DNA: TGTGCCAGCAGCTTAGGACTAGCGGGCCCTCAAGAGACCCAGTACTTC

clone size: few
J gene: TRBJ2-1
D gene: TRBD1
V gene: TRBV15
CDR3 protein: CATSRGTGNEQFF
CDR3 DNA: TGTGCCACCAGCAGAGGGACAGGGAATGAGCAGTTCTTC

clone size: few
J gene: TRBJ2-1
D gene: NA
V gene: TRBV19
CDR3 protein: CASSNRLGYNEQFF
CDR3 DNA: TGTGCCAGTTCGAACCGACTGGGCTACAATGAGCAGTTCTTC

clone size: NA
J gene: TRBJ2-1
D gene: NA
V gene: TRBV6-1
CDR3 protein: CASSDRGLWNNEQFF
CDR3 DNA: TGTGCCAGCAGTGATAGGGGCCTTTGGAACAATGAGCAGTTCTTC

clone size: NA
J gene: TRBJ2-2
D gene: NA
V gene: TRBV7-2
CDR3 protein: CASSLVSPGPGELFF
CDR3 DNA: TGTGCCAGCAGCTTAGTTTCCCCCGGCCCCGGGGAGCTGTTTTTT

clone size: NA
J gene: TRBJ2-7
D gene: TRBD1
V gene: TRBV4-3
CDR3 protein: CASSQDRGIVYEQYF
CDR3 DNA: TGCGCCAGCAGCCAAGACAGGGGGATTGTCTACGAGCAGTACTTC

clone size: few
J gene: TRBJ1-1
D gene: NA
V gene: TRBV4-1
CDR3 protein: CASSQDPRVWKNTEAFF
CDR3 DNA: TGCGCCAGCAGCCAAGATCCACGAGTATGGAAAAACACTGAAGCTTTCTTT

clone size: NA
J gene: TRBJ2-1
D gene: NA
V gene: TRBV9
CDR3 protein: CASSFRYDEQFF
CDR3 DNA: TGTGCCAGCAGCTTTCGATACGATGAGCAGTTCTTC

clone size: NA
J gene: TRBJ2-7
D gene: NA
V gene: TRBV6-5
CDR3 protein: CASSYSSSYEQYF
CDR3 DNA: TGTGCCAGCAGTTACTCGAGTAGCTACGAGCAGTACTTC

clone size: few
J gene: TRBJ2-1
D gene: TRBD1
V gene: TRBV5-1
CDR3 protein: CASIPEGQRQKEDNEQFF
CDR3 DNA: TGCGCCAGCATCCCAGAGGGACAGAGACAAAAGGAGGACAATGAGCAGTTCTTC

clone size: few
J gene: TRBJ2-3
D gene: TRBD2
V gene: TRBV7-9
CDR3 protein: CASSLVGLAGETDTQYF
CDR3 DNA: TGTGCCAGCAGCTTAGTCGGACTAGCGGGAGAGACAGATACGCAGTATTTT

clone size: NA
J gene: TRBJ2-7
D gene: NA
V gene: TRBV6-5
CDR3 protein: CASNLGNSYEQYF
CDR3 DNA: TGTGCCAGCAATCTGGGCAACTCCTACGAGCAGTACTTC